This TCR beta chain emerged from a study of T cells in Graves' hyperthyroidism and ophthalmopathy. Findings and caveats of the study: Most clonotypes that expanded in the thyroid above 0.001 also showed up in blood.

This clonotype appeared many times. Its target is not known. The investigators amplified TCR beta CDR3 regions from RNA transcripts. Using the HTBI primer set, a first-round RT-PCR was run on the TCR CDR3. TCRdb re-called the multiplex PCR reads through MiXCR, storing one row per CDR3 protein. The profile covers 50,000 to 55,000 distinct CDR3 sequences, with approximately 48% appearing a single time and approximately 9% taken by the ten largest. The CDR3 loop spans 12 amino acids. Germline V gene lookup returns CDR1 DFQATT and CDR2 SNEGSKA (reference sequence). Trimming took off 6 bases at V and 3 bases at J, with 12 bases between the two ends.

This chain connects TRBV20-1 to TRBJ2-7; D may be TRBD1 (6 bases). The sequencing sample was made of blood. The sequence was obtained from a woman in her fifties or sixties with Graves' ophthalmopathy. The CDR3 DNA sequence: TGCAGTGCCATGGACAGAATCTACGAGCAGTACTTC. It encodes CSAMDRIYEQYF.